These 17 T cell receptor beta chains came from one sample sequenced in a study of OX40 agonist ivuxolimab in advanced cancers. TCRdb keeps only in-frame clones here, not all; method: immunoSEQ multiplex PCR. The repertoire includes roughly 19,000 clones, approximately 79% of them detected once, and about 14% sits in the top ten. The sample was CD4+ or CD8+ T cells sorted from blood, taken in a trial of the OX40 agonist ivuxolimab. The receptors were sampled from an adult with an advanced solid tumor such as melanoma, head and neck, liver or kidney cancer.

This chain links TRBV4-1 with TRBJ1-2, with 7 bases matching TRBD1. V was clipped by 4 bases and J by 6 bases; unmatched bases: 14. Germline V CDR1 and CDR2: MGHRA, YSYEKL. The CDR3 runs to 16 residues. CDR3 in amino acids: CASSPFSLSRGDGYTF. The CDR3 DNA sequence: TGCGCCAGCAGCCCCTTCTCCCTCAGCAGGGGGGATGGCTACACCTTC.

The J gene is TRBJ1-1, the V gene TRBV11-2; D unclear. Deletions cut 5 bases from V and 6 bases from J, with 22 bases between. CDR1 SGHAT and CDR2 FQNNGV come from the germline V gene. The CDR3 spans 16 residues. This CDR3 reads CASSPRVGLGKPEAFF. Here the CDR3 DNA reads TGTGCCAGCAGCCCGAGAGTGGGTCTAGGGAAGCCTGAAGCTTTCTTT.

The CDR3 here is CASREILSYGYTF. CDR3 sequence (DNA): TGTGCCAGCAGAGAGATTCTTAGCTATGGCTACACCTTC. The chain employs TRBV28 and TRBJ1-2; D gene ambiguous. Germline V gene lookup returns CDR1 MDHEN and CDR2 SYDVKM. Trimming removed 6 bases at V and 4 bases at J, with 12 bases between. The CDR3 consists of 13 residues.

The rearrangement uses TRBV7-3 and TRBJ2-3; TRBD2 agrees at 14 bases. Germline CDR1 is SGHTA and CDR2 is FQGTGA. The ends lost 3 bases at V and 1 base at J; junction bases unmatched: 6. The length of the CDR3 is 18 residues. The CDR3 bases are TGTGCCAGCAGCTTCGGGACTAGCGGGAGTTGGGGCACAGATACGCAGTATTTT. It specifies CASSFGTSGSWGTDTQYF.

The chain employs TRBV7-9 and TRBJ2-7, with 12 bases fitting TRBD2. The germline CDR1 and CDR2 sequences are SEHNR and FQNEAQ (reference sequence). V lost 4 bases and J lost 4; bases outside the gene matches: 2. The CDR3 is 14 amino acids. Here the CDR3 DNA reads TGTGCCAGCAGCTCAGGACTAGCGGGGTACGAGCAGTACTTC. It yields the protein CASSSGLAGYEQYF. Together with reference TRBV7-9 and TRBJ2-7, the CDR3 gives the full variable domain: DTGVSQNPRHKITKRGQNVTFRCDPISEHNRLYWYRQTLGQGPEFLTYFQNEAQLEKSRLLSDRFSAERPKGSFSTLEIQRTEQGDSAMYLCASSSGLAGYEQYFGPGTRLTVT.

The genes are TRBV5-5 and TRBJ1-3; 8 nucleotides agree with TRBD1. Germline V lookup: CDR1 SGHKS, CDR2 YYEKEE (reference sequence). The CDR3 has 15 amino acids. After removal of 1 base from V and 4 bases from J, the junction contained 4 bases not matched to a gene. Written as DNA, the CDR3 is TGTGCCAGCAGCTTGCAGGGGGCATCAGGAAACACCATATATTTT. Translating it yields CASSLQGASGNTIYF.

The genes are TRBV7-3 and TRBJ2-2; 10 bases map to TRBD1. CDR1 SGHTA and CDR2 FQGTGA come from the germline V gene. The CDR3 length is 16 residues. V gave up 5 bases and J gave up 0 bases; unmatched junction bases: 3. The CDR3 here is CASSRQGASNTGELFF. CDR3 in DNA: TGTGCCAGCAGCAGACAGGGGGCTTCGAACACCGGGGAGCTGTTTTTT.

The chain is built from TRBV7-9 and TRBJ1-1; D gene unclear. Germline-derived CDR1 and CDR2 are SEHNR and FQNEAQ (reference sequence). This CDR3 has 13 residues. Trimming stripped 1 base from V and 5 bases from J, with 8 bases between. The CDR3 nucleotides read TGTGCCAGCAGCTTAGGCGTGGAGACTGAAGCTTTCTTT. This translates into CASSLGVETEAFF.

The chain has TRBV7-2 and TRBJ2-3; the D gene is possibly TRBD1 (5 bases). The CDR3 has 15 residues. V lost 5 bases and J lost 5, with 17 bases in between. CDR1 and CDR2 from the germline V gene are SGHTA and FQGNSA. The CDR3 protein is CASSLGAERGDTQYF. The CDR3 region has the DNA TGTGCCAGCAGCCTAGGGGCGGAGCGCGGAGATACGCAGTATTTT.

CDR3 loop: CASSFAGVGYYEQYF. DNA for the CDR3: TGTGCCAGCAGTTTCGCGGGGGTGGGATACTACGAGCAGTACTTC. J is TRBJ2-7 and V is TRBV28, with 7 bases that match TRBD2. The J segment lost 3 bases and the V segment lost 3 bases, leaving 8 bases of the junction unmatched. CDR1 is MDHEN, CDR2 SYDVKM, per germline. This CDR3 has 15 residues.

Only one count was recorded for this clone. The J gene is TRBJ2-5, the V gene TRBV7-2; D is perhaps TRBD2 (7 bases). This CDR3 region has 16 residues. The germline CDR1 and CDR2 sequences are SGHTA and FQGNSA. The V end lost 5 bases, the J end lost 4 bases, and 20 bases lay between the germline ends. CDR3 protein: CASSPLGGRGAETQYF. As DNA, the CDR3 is TGTGCCAGCAGCCCCCTTGGGGGGAGGGGGGCAGAGACCCAGTACTTC.

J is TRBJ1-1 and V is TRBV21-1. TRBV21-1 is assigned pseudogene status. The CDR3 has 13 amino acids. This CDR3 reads CASSMRGVTEAFF. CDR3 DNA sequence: TGTGCCAGCAGCATGAGGGGGGTGACTGAAGCTTTCTTT.

For the CDR3, the DNA is TGTGCCAGCAGCCGAGCGGGAGGGAGCCAAGAGACCCAGTACTTC. Residues: CASSRAGGSQETQYF. The chain links TRBV7-9 to TRBJ2-5; 10 positions agree with TRBD2. Germline CDR1 and CDR2: SEHNR and FQNEAQ (reference sequence). J was trimmed by 1 base and V by 5 bases; bases with no gene match: 4. This CDR3 region has 15 residues.

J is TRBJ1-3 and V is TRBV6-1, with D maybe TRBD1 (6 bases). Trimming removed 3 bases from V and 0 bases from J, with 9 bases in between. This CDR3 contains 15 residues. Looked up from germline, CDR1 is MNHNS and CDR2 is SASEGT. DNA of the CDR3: TGTGCCAGCAGTGAGGCGGGACACTCTGGAAACACCATATATTTT. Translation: CASSEAGHSGNTIYF.

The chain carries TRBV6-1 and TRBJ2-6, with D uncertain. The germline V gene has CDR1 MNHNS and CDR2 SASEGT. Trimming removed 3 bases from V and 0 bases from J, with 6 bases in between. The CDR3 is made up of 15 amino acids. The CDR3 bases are TGTGCCAGCAGTGACCTCCACTCTGGGGCCAACGTCCTGACTTTC. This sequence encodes CASSDLHSGANVLTF.

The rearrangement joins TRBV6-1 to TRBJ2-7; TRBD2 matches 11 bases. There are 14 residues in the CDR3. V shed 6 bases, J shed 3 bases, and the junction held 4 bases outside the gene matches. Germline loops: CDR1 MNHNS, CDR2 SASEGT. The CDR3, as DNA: TGTGCCAGCAGCCTTGGGACTAGCGGCTACGAGCAGTACTTC. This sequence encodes CASSLGTSGYEQYF.

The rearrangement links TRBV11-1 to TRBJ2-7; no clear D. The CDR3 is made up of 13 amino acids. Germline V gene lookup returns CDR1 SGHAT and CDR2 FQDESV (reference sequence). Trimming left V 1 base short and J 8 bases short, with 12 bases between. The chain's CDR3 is CASSLGVEDQQYF. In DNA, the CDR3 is TGTGCCAGCAGCTTAGGGGTTGAGGATCAGCAGTACTTC. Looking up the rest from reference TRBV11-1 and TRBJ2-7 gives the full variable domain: EAEVAQSPRYKITEKSQAVAFWCDPISGHATLYWYRQILGQGPELLVQFQDESVVDDSQLPKDRFSAERLKGVDSTLKIQPAELGDSAMYLCASSLGVEDQQYFGPGTRLTVT.